This TCR beta chain was identified during a study of cytomegalovirus exposure and HLA in healthy donors. General study findings and limits: The majority of CMV-associated TCR beta chains were reported as apparently HLA-restricted in a later analysis.

The CDR3 consists of 17 residues. The germline V gene has CDR1 KGHSH and CDR2 LQKENI. J gave up 7 bases and V 3 bases, and 10 bases lay outside the gene matches. This PCR relied on a set of 60 Vbeta primers and 13 Jbeta primers. Libraries were prepared by immunoSEQ multiplex PCR; TCRdb keeps only in-frame clonotypes and omits some of them. The sample yields fewer than 55,000 clones, approximately 70% seen once. A word on this clone: The antigen remains undetermined.

The genes are TRBV18 and TRBJ2-1; 12 bases line up with TRBD2. This sequence originates from a woman aged 50 to 65 in good health and CMV-seropositive. The sequencing sample was made of PBMCs. Here the CDR3 reads CASSPAQTSGRVNEQFF. The CDR3 DNA reads TGTGCCAGCTCACCGGCCCAGACTAGCGGGAGAGTTAATGAGCAGTTCTTC.